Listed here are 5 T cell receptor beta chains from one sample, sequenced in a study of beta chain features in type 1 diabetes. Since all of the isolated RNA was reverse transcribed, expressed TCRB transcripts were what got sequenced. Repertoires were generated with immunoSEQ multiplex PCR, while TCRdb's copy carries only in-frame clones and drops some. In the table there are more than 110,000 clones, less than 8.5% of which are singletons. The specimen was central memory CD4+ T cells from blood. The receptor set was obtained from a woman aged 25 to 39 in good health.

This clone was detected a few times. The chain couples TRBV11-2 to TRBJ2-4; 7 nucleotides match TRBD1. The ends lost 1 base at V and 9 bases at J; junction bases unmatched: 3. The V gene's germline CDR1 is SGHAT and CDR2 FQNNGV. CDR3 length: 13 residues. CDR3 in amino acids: CASSLGQGGIQYF. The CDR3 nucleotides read TGTGCCAGCAGCTTAGGACAGGGCGGCATTCAGTACTTC.

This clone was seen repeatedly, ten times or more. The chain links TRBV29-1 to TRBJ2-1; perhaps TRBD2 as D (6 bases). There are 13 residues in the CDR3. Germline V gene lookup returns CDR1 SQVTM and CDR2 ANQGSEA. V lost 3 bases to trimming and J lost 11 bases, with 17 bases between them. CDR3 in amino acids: CSVDGTGDGQQFF. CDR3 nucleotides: TGCAGCGTTGACGGGACGGGGGACGGACAGCAGTTCTTC.

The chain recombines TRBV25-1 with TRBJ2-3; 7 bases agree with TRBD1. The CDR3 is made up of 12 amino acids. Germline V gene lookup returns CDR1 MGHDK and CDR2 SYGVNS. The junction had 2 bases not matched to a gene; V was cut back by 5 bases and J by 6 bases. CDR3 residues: CASSRQGDTQYF. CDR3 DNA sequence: TGTGCCAGCAGTCGACAGGGCGATACGCAGTATTTT.

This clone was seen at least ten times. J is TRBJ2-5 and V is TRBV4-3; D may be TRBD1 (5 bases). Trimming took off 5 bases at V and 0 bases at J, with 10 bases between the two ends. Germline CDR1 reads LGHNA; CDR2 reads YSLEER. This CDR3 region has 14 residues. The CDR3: CASSSQANQETQYF. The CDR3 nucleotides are TGCGCCAGCAGCTCACAGGCGAACCAAGAGACCCAGTACTTC.

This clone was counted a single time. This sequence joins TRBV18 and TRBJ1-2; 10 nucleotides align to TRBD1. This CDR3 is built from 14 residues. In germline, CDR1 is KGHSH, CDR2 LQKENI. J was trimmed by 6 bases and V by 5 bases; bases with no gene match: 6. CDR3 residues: CASSDTGTGDGYTF. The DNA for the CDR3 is TGTGCCAGCTCAGATACCGGGACAGGGGATGGCTACACCTTC.